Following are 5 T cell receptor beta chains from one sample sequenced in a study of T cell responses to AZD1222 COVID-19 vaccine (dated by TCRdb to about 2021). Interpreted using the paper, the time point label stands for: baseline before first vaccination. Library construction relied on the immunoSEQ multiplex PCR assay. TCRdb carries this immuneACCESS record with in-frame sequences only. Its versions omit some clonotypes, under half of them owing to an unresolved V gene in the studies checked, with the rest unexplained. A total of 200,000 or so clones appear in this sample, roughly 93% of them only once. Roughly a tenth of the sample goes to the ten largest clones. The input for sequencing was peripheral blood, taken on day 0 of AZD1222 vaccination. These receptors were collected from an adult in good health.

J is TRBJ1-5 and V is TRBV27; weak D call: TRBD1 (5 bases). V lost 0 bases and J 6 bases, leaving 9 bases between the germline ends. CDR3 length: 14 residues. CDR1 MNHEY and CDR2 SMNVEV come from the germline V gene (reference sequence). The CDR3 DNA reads TGTGCCAGCAGTTTATCGGGGGGTAGTCAGCCCCAGCATTTT. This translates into CASSLSGGSQPQHF.

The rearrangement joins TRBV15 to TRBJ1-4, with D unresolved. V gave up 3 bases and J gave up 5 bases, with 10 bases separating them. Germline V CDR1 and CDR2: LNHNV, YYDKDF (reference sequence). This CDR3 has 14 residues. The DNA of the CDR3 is TGTGCCACCAGCAGTGGGTCGGAAAATGAAAAACTGTTTTTT. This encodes CATSSGSENEKLFF.

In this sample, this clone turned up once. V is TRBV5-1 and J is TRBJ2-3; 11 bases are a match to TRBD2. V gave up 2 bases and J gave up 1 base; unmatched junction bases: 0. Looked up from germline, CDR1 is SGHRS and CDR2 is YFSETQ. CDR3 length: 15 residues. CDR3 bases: TGCGCCAGCAGCTTACTAGCGGGAGGCACAGATACGCAGTATTTT. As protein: CASSLLAGGTDTQYF.

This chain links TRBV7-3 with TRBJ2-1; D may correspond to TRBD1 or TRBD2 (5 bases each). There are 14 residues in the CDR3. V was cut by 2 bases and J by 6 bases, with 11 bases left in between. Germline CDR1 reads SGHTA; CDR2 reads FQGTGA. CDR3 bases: TGTGCCAGCAGCTTAGGGGGACCATTCAATGAGCAGTTCTTC. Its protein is CASSLGGPFNEQFF. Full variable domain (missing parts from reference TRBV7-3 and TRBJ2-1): GAGVSQTPSNKVTEKGKYVELRCDPISGHTALYWYRQSLGQGPEFLIYFQGTGAADDSGLPNDRFFAVRPEGSVSTLKIQRTERGDSAVYLCASSLGGPFNEQFFGPGTRLTVL.

In DNA form, the CDR3 reads TGTGCCAGCAGCGTAGAGGTTACTAGCGGGGGTTACAATGAGCAGTTCTTC. The encoded protein is CASSVEVTSGGYNEQFF. This rearrangement joins TRBV9 to TRBJ2-1; 11 positions match TRBD2. The CDR3 runs 17 residues. CDR1 and CDR2 from the germline V gene are SGDLS and YYNGEE. J gave up 4 bases and V 0 bases, and 6 bases lay outside the gene matches.